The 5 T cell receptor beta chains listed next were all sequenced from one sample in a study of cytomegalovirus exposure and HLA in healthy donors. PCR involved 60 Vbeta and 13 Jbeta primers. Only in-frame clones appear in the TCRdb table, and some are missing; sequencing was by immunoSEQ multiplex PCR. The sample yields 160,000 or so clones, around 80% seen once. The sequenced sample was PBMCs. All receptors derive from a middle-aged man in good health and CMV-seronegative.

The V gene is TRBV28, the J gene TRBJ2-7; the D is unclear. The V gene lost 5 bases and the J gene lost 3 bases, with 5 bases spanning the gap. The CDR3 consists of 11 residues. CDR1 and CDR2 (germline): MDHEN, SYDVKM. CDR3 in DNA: TGTGCCAGCAGTACAAACTACGAGCAGTACTTC. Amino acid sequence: CASSTNYEQYF.

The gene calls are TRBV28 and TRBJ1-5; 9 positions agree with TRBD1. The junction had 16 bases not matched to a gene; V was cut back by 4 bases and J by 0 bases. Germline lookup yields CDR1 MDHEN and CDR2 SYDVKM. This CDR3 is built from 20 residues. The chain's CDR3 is CASSSFPPGQGFYSNQPQHF. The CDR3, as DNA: TGTGCCAGCAGTTCGTTCCCCCCGGGACAGGGTTTTTATAGCAATCAGCCCCAGCATTTT.

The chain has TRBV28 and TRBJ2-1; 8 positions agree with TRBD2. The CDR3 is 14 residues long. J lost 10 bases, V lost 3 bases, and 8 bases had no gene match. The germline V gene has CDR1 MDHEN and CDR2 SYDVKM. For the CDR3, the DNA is TGTGCCAGCAGTTTGGGACTAGGATTGCGGGAGCAGTTCTTC. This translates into CASSLGLGLREQFF.

The CDR3 spells CASSEQLIATYEQFF. DNA of the CDR3: TGTGCCAGCAGTGAACAGTTGATAGCGACATATGAGCAGTTCTTC. The chain combines TRBV6-1 with TRBJ2-1; a possible D gene is TRBD2 (5 bases). The V gene's germline CDR1 is MNHNS and CDR2 SASEGT. The CDR3 spans 15 residues. Trimming pared 2 bases from V and 8 bases from J, leaving 16 bases between.

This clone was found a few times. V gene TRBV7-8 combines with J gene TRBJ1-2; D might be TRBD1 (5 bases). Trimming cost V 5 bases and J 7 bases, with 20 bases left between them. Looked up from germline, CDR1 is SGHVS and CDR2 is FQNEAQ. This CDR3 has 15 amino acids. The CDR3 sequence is CASSLLPGVLGGYTF. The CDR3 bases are TGTGCCAGCAGCCTACTCCCGGGGGTTTTAGGTGGCTACACCTTC.